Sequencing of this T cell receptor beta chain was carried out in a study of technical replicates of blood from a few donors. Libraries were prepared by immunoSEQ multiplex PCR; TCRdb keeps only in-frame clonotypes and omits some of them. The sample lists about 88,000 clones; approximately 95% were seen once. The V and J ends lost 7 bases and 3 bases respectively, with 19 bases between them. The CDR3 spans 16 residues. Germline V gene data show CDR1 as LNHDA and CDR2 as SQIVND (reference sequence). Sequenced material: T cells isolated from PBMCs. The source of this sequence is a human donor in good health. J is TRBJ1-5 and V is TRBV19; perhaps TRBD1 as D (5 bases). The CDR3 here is CASKTSDIMINQPQHF. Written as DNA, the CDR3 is TGTGCCAGTAAGACTTCGGACATAATGATCAATCAGCCCCAGCATTTT.